The clone carrying this TCR beta chain was picked up many times. As yet, its antigen is unknown. These data are taken from a study of T cells in Graves' hyperthyroidism and ophthalmopathy. About the study: Before any treatment, at initial diagnosis, peripheral blood was collected.

What was amplified from RNA transcripts were TCR beta CDR3 regions. During a first-round RT-PCR of the TCR CDR3, the HTBI primer set was used. TCRdb itself ran the multiplex PCR reads through MiXCR, one entry per CDR3 protein. Of roughly 400,000 distinct CDR3 sequences listed, 15% to 17% are singletons. The germline V and J ends were trimmed by 0 bases and 9 bases, with 9 bases remaining between them. The germline gives CDR1 ENHRY, CDR2 SYGVKD. The CDR3 is 12 residues long. General study results and limits: Blood samples included most of the expanded thyroid clonotypes exceeding 0.001.

The clonotype was recovered from a woman aged 18-29 years with Graves' hyperthyroidism that later progressed to Graves' ophthalmopathy. Sequencing was carried out using blood. V and J are TRBV10-3 and TRBJ2-7; weak D call: TRBD2 (6 bases). Here the CDR3 DNA reads TGTGCCATCAGTGAGTCGAACGGGGGGCAGTACTTC. Translation gives CAISESNGGQYF.